This T cell receptor beta chain emerged from a study of cytomegalovirus exposure and HLA in healthy donors. Study conclusions and caveats: In a later analysis, across HLA loci, associated TCR counts were highest for DRB1, lowest for HLA-C. Most TCR beta V segments were productive about 90% or about 30% of the time in an earlier analysis. The study flagged approximately 180 TCR beta chains as cytomegalovirus-associated.

As regards this clone: Its target is not known.

The primer mix had 60 Vbeta and 13 Jbeta primers. This table comes from immunoSEQ multiplex PCR, and its TCRdb copy is limited to in-frame clones, with some not included. The table lists fewer than 180,000 clones, around 60% of them singletons, with under 7.5% in the top ten. The CDR3 spans 18 residues. Germline lookup yields CDR1 SGHVS and CDR2 FNYEAQ. Trimming cost V 2 bases and J 0 bases, with 17 bases left between them. The clonotype originates from a woman aged 60 to 75 in good health and CMV-seropositive. This chain joins TRBV7-6 and TRBJ2-1, with a possible D match to TRBD2 (6 bases). Sequencing used PBMCs. CDR3 loop: CASSLPFDPGSSYNEQFF. The CDR3 bases are TGTGCCAGCAGCTTACCATTCGATCCCGGGAGCTCCTACAATGAGCAGTTCTTC.